This TCR beta chain was identified in a study of blood T cell repertoires in COVID-19. The germline V gene has CDR1 KGHSH and CDR2 LQKENI. The V end was cut by 0 bases, the J end by 6 bases, with 12 bases between. This CDR3 has 15 residues. In the authors' methods: Scientists estimated how many nucleated cells there were by amplifying reference gene primers. The method was immunoSEQ multiplex PCR; TCRdb's version includes in-frame clones alone and lacks a portion of them. The V and J calls and clone size were taken over from that table, and D and trimming were inferred from the DNA. The sample holds about 70,000 clones; roughly 84% are singletons and the top ten take 5.5% to 8%.

This chain uses TRBV18 with TRBJ2-1; no definite D call. This clonotype was sampled from a man aged 25-45 years with COVID-19, enrolled during active disease. The sequencing sample was made of peripheral blood. The DNA for the CDR3 is TGTGCCAGCTCACCACCGGGCCTCCTCCTCAATGAGCAGTTCTTC. Translated: CASSPPGLLLNEQFF.